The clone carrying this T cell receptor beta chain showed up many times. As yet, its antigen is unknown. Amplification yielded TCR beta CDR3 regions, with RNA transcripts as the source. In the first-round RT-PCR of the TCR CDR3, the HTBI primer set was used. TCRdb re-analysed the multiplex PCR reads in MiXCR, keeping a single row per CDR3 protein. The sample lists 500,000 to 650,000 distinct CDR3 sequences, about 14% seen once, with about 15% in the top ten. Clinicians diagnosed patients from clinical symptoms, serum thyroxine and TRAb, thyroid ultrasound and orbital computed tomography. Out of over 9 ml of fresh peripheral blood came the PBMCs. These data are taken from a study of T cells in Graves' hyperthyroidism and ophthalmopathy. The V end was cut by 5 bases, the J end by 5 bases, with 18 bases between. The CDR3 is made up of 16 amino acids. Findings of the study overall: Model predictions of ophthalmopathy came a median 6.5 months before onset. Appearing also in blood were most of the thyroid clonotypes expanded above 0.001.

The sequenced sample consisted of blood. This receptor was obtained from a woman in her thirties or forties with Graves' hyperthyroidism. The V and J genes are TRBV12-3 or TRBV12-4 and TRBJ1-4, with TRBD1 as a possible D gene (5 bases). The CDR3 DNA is TGTGCCAGCAGTCCCTCAGTTAGGGGTTCCAATGAAAAACTGTTTTTT. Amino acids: CASSPSVRGSNEKLFF.